Shown below are 18 T cell receptor beta chains from a single sample sequenced in a study of T cell responses to AZD1222 COVID-19 vaccine. TCRdb's copy holds only in-frame clones and misses some; the assay was immunoSEQ multiplex PCR. The sample carries 100,000 to 150,000 clones, 75% to 85% recorded once. The sequencing used peripheral blood, collected 28 days after the second dose of the MenACWY control vaccine. The receptors shown here come from an adult who received the MenACWY meningococcal vaccine as a control.

V usage is TRBV6-5 and J usage is TRBJ1-2; D might be TRBD1 (5 bases). V gave up 7 bases and J gave up 3 bases, with 12 bases separating them. The germline CDR1 and CDR2 sequences are MNHEY and SVGAGI. The CDR3 is 13 amino acids. CDR3 sequence reads: CASTSQDYYGYTF. The CDR3 DNA sequence: TGTGCCAGCACCTCACAGGATTACTATGGCTACACCTTC.

The J gene is TRBJ2-1, the V gene TRBV3-1 (or the pseudogene TRBV3-2), with TRBD1 identical over 9 bases. With 8 bases clipped from V and 7 bases from J, the junction kept 9 bases outside the gene matches. Germline V gene data show CDR1 as LGHDT and CDR2 as YNNKEL (reference sequence). The CDR3 sequence is 14 residues long. The CDR3 region has the DNA TGTGCCAGCCGGCGAGGGACAGGGTCGAATGAGCAGTTCTTC. Encoded protein: CASRRGTGSNEQFF.

V and J are TRBV24-1 and TRBJ1-6, with 9 bases matching TRBD1. The CDR3 consists of 16 residues. Germline CDR1 is KGHDR and CDR2 is SFDVKD. V gave up 4 bases and J gave up 4 bases; unmatched junction bases: 4. The CDR3 bases are TGTGCCACCAGTGACCCGGACAGGGGTTATAATTCACCCCTCCACTTT. Translating gives CATSDPDRGYNSPLHF.

The V gene is TRBV11-3, the J gene TRBJ2-1; D remains unclear. Germline CDR1 and CDR2: SGHNT and YENEEA. This CDR3 is built from 11 residues. Trimming cost V 5 bases and J 10 bases, with 9 bases left between them. The chain's CDR3 is CASSELGEQFF. The CDR3 DNA is TGTGCCAGCAGCGAGCTTGGGGAGCAGTTCTTC.

This clone was seen a few times. The genes are TRBV5-1 and TRBJ2-2, with 12 nucleotides matching TRBD1. The V segment lost 3 bases and the J segment 5 bases; nucleotides outside the gene matches: 14. Looked up from germline, CDR1 is SGHRS and CDR2 is YFSETQ. The CDR3 has 19 amino acids. CDR3 nucleotide sequence: TGCGCCAGCAGCTACCCCCCCCGGGACAGGGGGCGCGGGACCGGGGAGCTGTTTTTT. Protein product: CASSYPPRDRGRGTGELFF.

J is TRBJ2-1 and V is TRBV2; D may be TRBD1 (6 bases). V lost 5 bases to trimming and J lost 0 bases, with 14 bases between them. Germline V gene lookup returns CDR1 SNHLY and CDR2 FYNNEI. The length of the CDR3 is 16 residues. The DNA for the CDR3 is TGTGCCAGCAGTCGCAGGGGTGGAGGCTCCTACAATGAGCAGTTCTTC. It yields the protein CASSRRGGGSYNEQFF.

This chain links TRBV5-1 with TRBJ2-2; no definite D call. The CDR3 runs 14 residues. Germline CDR1 and CDR2: SGHRS and YFSETQ. V lost 2 bases and J 5 bases, leaving 10 bases between the germline ends. The CDR3 protein is CASSLVIGTGELFF. The CDR3 DNA reads as TGCGCCAGCAGCTTAGTCATAGGGACCGGGGAGCTGTTTTTT.

V and J are TRBV7-2 and TRBJ1-1; D unresolved. The V and J ends lost 8 bases and 10 bases respectively, with 17 bases between them. Germline CDR1 and CDR2: SGHTA and FQGNSA. The CDR3 has 12 residues. The CDR3 bases are TGTGCCAGCCTGCGAATAAGTACGGGAGCTTTCTTT. Its protein is CASLRISTGAFF.

This chain joins TRBV7-2 and TRBJ1-2; D remains unclear. The germline gives CDR1 SGHTA, CDR2 FQGNSA. V lost 0 bases to trimming and J lost 7 bases, with 3 bases between them. The CDR3 loop spans 11 amino acids. The CDR3 region is CASSLAGGYTF. The CDR3 DNA sequence: TGTGCCAGCAGCTTAGCGGGTGGCTACACCTTC.

The V call is TRBV27, the J call TRBJ1-2; TRBD1 agrees at 7 bases. V lost 3 bases to trimming and J lost 7 bases; unmatched junction nucleotides: 5. CDR1 is MNHEY, CDR2 SMNVEV, per germline (reference sequence). The CDR3 extends over 13 amino acids. The CDR3 region is CASSFRQGRGYTF. The CDR3 DNA sequence: TGTGCCAGCAGTTTTCGACAGGGACGTGGCTACACCTTC.

The rearrangement links TRBV5-1 to TRBJ1-1; perhaps TRBD1 as D (6 bases). Germline lookup yields CDR1 SGHRS and CDR2 YFSETQ. The CDR3 is made up of 15 amino acids. V gave up 4 bases and J gave up 1 base, with 14 bases separating them. The CDR3 DNA is TGCGCCAGCAGCCGAGACAGGTTGCAGAACACTGAAGCTTTCTTT. Translation: CASSRDRLQNTEAFF. The whole variable domain, filled in from reference TRBV5-1 and TRBJ1-1, reads KAGVTQTPRYLIKTRGQQVTLSCSPISGHRSVSWYQQTPGQGLQFLFEYFSETQRNKGNFPGRFSGRQFSNSRSEMNVSTLELGDSALYLCASSRDRLQNTEAFFGQGTRLTVV.

The chain carries TRBV2 and TRBJ1-5; 7 bases match TRBD1. CDR3 length: 15 amino acids. The J segment lost 3 bases and the V segment lost 5 bases, leaving 7 bases of the junction unmatched. Germline CDR1 is SNHLY and CDR2 is FYNNEI. The CDR3 region is CASSSGTVDNQPQHF. The CDR3 region has the DNA TGTGCCAGCAGTTCAGGGACAGTGGACAATCAGCCCCAGCATTTT.

In DNA form, the CDR3 reads TGCGCCAGCAGCTTGGCCAGGGGGGGAAAACTGTTTTTT. It yields the protein CASSLARGGKLFF. The chain uses TRBV5-1 and TRBJ1-4, with 7 bases matching TRBD1. J gave up 10 bases and V 0 bases, and 3 bases lay outside the gene matches. Germline lookup yields CDR1 SGHRS and CDR2 YFSETQ. This CDR3 contains 13 residues.

This chain connects TRBV10-3 to TRBJ1-1; no clear D. Germline V gene sequence: CDR1 ENHRY, CDR2 SYGVKD. The V and J ends lost 7 bases and 3 bases respectively, with 12 bases between them. The CDR3 totals 13 residues. The DNA for the CDR3 is TGTGCCATCAATCCTCGGGTGGACACTGAAGCTTTCTTT. This sequence encodes CAINPRVDTEAFF.

The chain joins TRBV6-1 to TRBJ1-6, with D perhaps matching TRBD1 (6 bases). This CDR3 is 15 amino acids long. V lost 1 base and J 7 bases, leaving 11 bases between the germline ends. Germline V gives CDR1 MNHNS, CDR2 SASEGT. CDR3 sequence (DNA): TGTGCCAGCAGTGAAGAAACAGGGAGGAATTCACCCCTCCACTTT. Amino acids: CASSEETGRNSPLHF.

The chain links TRBV29-1 to TRBJ1-2; 8 bases are shared with TRBD1. The length of the CDR3 is 15 residues. V lost 5 bases, J lost 2 bases, and 10 bases stayed unmatched. CDR1 SQVTM and CDR2 ANQGSEA come from the germline V gene. In DNA form, the CDR3 reads TGCAGCGTTCAGGGCAGGGGGCTGGGGAACTATGGCTACACCTTC. As protein: CSVQGRGLGNYGYTF. Drawing the rest from reference TRBV29-1 and TRBJ1-2, the complete variable domain is SAVISQKPSRDICQRGTSLTIQCQVDSQVTMMFWYRQQPGQSLTLIATANQGSEATYESGFVIDKFPISRPNLTFSTLTVSNMSPEDSSIYLCSVQGRGLGNYGYTFGSGTRLTVV.

The gene calls are TRBV11-2 and TRBJ1-1; the match to TRBD1 covers 7 bases. The CDR3 has 14 residues. The trim removed 6 bases at V and 6 bases at J, leaving 10 bases unmatched. CDR1 is SGHAT and CDR2 is FQNNGV in the germline V gene. CDR3 sequence: CASSLQGRSPEAFF. In nucleotides, the CDR3 is TGTGCCAGCAGTTTACAGGGGAGAAGTCCTGAAGCTTTCTTT.

The CDR3 DNA reads TGTGCTATAGGGACTAGCACAGATACGCAGTATTTT. The encoded protein is CAIGTSTDTQYF. The chain joins TRBV24-1 to TRBJ2-3; D perhaps matches TRBD2 (6 bases). This CDR3 spans 12 amino acids. Germline lookup yields CDR1 KGHDR and CDR2 SFDVKD.